The 9 T cell receptor beta chains below were found in one sample sequenced in a study of blood T cell repertoires in COVID-19. Sequencing used immunoSEQ multiplex PCR; TCRdb keeps in-frame clones, though not all of them. The table has more than 300,000 clones, about 93% seen once; the top ten hold more than 3%. The sample was peripheral blood. These TCRs come from a woman younger than 30 who had recovered from COVID-19.

This clone turned up a few times. This rearrangement joins TRBV6-4 to TRBJ2-1; 7 bases fit TRBD2. CDR3 length: 15 residues. CDR1 and CDR2 from the germline V gene are MRHNA and SNTAGT. J lost 0 bases, V lost 5 bases, and 4 bases had no gene match. The CDR3 is CASSQGGGSYNEQFF. The CDR3 DNA sequence: TGTGCCAGCAGTCAGGGCGGGGGCTCCTACAATGAGCAGTTCTTC.

The chain joins TRBV27 to TRBJ2-2, with 11 bases matching TRBD2. In germline, CDR1 is MNHEY, CDR2 SMNVEV (reference sequence). Losses at the gene ends were 5 bases for V and 4 bases for J; bases not matched to a gene: 12. This CDR3 has 18 amino acids. The CDR3 sequence is CASSRLFAGLAGTGELFF. CDR3 DNA: TGTGCCAGCAGTAGACTTTTCGCAGGACTAGCGGGCACCGGGGAGCTGTTTTTT.

This clone has a handful of counts. The chain carries TRBV29-1 and TRBJ1-5; D is possibly TRBD1 (5 bases). This CDR3 is 13 amino acids long. V was clipped by 3 bases and J by 6 bases, with 12 bases between them. The germline V gene has CDR1 SQVTM and CDR2 ANQGSEA. DNA of the CDR3: TGCAGCGTTGAGGGGCAGGGAGGTCAGCCCCAGCATTTT. This translates into CSVEGQGGQPQHF.

This chain links TRBV19 with TRBJ1-1, with D perhaps TRBD1 (5 bases). Trimming removed 8 bases at V and 0 bases at J, with 13 bases between. This CDR3 is 14 amino acids long. Germline V lookup: CDR1 LNHDA, CDR2 SQIVND (reference sequence). For the CDR3, the DNA is TGTGCCAGTCAGCGTGGACAAATGAACACTGAAGCTTTCTTT. Protein: CASQRGQMNTEAFF.

The J gene is TRBJ2-1, the V gene TRBV6-2 or TRBV6-3; 9 bases line up with TRBD1. J lost 4 bases, V lost 2 bases, and 6 bases had no gene match. The CDR3 covers 16 residues. Germline V gene lookup returns CDR1 MNHEY and CDR2 SVGEGT. The CDR3 DNA follows: TGTGCCAGCAGTTACCCTAGGGACAGGGAGTACAATGAGCAGTTCTTC. It translates to CASSYPRDREYNEQFF.

The chain is built from TRBV19 and TRBJ2-7, with 7 bases fitting TRBD1. The CDR3 is 14 amino acids. CDR1 is LNHDA and CDR2 is SQIVND in the germline V gene (reference sequence). The V segment lost 4 bases and the J segment 4 bases; nucleotides outside the gene matches: 7. The CDR3 DNA reads as TGTGCCAGTAGTAAAAGACAGGGAAATTACGAGCAGTACGTC. It specifies CASSKRQGNYEQYV.

This chain connects TRBV6-5 to TRBJ1-1; D is uncertain. V lost 0 bases and J lost 6, with 5 bases in between. CDR3 size: 12 residues. CDR1 and CDR2 (germline): MNHEY, SVGAGI. The CDR3 coding sequence is TGTGCCAGCAGTTACTCTGGAGCTGAAGCTTTCTTT. Amino acid sequence: CASSYSGAEAFF.

The V and J genes are TRBV11-2 and TRBJ1-4, with 7 bases that match TRBD1. The CDR3 totals 14 residues. Germline CDR1 SGHAT, CDR2 FQNNGV. The J segment lost 6 bases and the V segment lost 4 bases, leaving 5 bases of the junction unmatched. The CDR3 sequence is CASSSDRHYEKLFF. Written as DNA, the CDR3 is TGTGCCAGCAGCTCGGACAGGCACTATGAAAAACTGTTTTTT. Looking up the rest from reference TRBV11-2 and TRBJ1-4 gives the full variable domain: EAGVAQSPRYKIIEKRQSVAFWCNPISGHATLYWYQQILGQGPKLLIQFQNNGVVDDSQLPKDRFSAERLKGVDSTLKIQPAKLEDSAVYLCASSSDRHYEKLFFGSGTQLSVL.

The genes are TRBV18 and TRBJ2-1; 7 bases align to TRBD1. The V gene's germline CDR1 is KGHSH and CDR2 LQKENI. V lost 1 base and J lost 0; bases outside the gene matches: 6. The CDR3 spans 17 residues. CDR3 region: CASSPLIGDSSYNEQFF. The CDR3 DNA reads as TGTGCCAGCTCACCACTTATTGGGGACAGCTCCTACAATGAGCAGTTCTTC.